The sequence of this T cell receptor (beta chain) was determined in a study of control samples from healthy donors and cancer patients. This table comes from immunoSEQ multiplex PCR, and its TCRdb copy is limited to in-frame clones, with some not included. The sample gives some 57,000 clones, 95% of which show up once; nearly 2.5% is in the top ten. The CDR3 length is 15 residues. The chain uses TRBV21-1 and TRBJ2-7. TRBV21-1 is an annotated pseudogene. The sample consisted of blood. This receptor was taken from a young man in good health. This CDR3 reads CASSKEGIGGNEQYF. In DNA, the CDR3 is TGTGCCAGCAGCAAAGAGGGGATAGGGGGGAACGAGCAGTACTTC.